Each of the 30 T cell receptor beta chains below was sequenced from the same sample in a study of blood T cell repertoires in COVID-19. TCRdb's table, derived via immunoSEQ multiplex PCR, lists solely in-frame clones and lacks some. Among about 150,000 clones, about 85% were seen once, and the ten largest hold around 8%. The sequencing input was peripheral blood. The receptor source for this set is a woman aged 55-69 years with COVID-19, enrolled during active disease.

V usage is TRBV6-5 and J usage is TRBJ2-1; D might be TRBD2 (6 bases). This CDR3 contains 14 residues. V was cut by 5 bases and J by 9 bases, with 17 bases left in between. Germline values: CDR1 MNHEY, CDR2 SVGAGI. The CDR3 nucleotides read TGTGCCAGCAGTAGAGGTGGAGGGCCGATTGAGCAGTTCTTC. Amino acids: CASSRGGGPIEQFF.

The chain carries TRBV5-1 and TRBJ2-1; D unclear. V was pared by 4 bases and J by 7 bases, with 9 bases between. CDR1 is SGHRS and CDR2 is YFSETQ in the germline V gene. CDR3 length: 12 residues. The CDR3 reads CASSRIRNEQFF. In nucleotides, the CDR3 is TGCGCCAGCAGCCGAATCCGGAATGAGCAGTTCTTC.

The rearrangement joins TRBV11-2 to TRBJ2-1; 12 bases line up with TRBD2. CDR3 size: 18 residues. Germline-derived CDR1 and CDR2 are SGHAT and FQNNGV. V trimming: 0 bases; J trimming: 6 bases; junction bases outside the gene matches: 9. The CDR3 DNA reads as TGTGCCAGCAGCTTAGATCCGACTAGCGGGGGTGGAAGCAATGAGCAGTTCTTC. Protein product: CASSLDPTSGGGSNEQFF.

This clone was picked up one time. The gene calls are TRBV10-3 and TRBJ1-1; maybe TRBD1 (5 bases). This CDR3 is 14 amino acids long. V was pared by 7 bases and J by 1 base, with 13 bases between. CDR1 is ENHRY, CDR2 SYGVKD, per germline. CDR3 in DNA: TGTGCCATCAACCAGGGCCCAGGGAACACTGAAGCTTTCTTT. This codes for CAINQGPGNTEAFF.

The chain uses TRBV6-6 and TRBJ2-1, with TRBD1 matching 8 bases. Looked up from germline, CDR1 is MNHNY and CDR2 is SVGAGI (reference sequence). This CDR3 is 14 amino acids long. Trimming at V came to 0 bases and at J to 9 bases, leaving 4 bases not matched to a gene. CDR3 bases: TGTGCCAGCAGTTACTCACAGGGGGGAAGTGAGCAGTTCTTC. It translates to CASSYSQGGSEQFF.

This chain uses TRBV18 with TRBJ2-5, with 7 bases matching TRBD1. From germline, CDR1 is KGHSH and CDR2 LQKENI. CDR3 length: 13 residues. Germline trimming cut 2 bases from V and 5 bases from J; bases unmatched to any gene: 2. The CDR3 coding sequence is TGTGCCAGCTCACCAACAGGGGAGGAGACCCAGTACTTC. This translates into CASSPTGEETQYF.

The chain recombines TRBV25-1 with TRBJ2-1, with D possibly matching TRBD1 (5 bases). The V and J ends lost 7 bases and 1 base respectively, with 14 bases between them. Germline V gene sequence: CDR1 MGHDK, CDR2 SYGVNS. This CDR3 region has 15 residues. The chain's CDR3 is CASMFTGLSYNEQFF. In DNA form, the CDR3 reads TGTGCCAGCATGTTTACAGGCCTTTCCTACAATGAGCAGTTCTTC.

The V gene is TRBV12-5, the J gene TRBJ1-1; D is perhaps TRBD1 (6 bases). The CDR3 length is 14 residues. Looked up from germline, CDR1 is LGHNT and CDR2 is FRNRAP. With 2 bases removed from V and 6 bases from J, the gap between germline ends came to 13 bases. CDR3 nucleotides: TGTGCTAGTGGTTTGCAGGGGTTGATCGCTGAAGCTTTCTTT. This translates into CASGLQGLIAEAFF.

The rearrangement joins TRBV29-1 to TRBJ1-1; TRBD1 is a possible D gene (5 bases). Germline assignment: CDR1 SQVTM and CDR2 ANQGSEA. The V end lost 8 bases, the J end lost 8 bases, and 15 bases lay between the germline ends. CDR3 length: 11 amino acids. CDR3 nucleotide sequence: TGCAGCTATTCCGGGACTTTAGAAGCTTTCTTT. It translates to CSYSGTLEAFF.

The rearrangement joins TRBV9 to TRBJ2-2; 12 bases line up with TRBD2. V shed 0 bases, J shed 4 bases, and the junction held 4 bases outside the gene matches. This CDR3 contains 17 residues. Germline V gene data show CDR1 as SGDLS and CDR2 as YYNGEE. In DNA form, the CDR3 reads TGTGCCAGCAGCGTAGGACTAGCGGGAGTGTTCACCGGGGAGCTGTTTTTT. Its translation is CASSVGLAGVFTGELFF.

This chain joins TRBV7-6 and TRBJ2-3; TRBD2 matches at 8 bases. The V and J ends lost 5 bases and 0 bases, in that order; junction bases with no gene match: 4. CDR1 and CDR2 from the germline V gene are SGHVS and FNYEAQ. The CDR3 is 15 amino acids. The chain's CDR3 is CASSPIAGSTDTQYF. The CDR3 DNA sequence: TGTGCCAGCAGCCCCATAGCGGGAAGCACAGATACGCAGTATTTT. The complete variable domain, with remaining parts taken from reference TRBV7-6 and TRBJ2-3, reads GAGVSQSPRYKVTKRGQDVALRCDPISGHVSLYWYRQALGQGPEFLTYFNYEAQQDKSGLPNDRFSAERPEGSISTLTIQRTEQRDSAMYRCASSPIAGSTDTQYFGPGTRLTVL.

The DNA of the CDR3 is TGCAGCGCCTCCGACAGTTACAATGAGCAGTTCTTC. This gives the protein CSASDSYNEQFF. The chain links TRBV29-1 to TRBJ2-1; TRBD1 is a possible D gene (5 bases). Per germline, CDR1 SQVTM and CDR2 ANQGSEA. The CDR3 runs to 12 residues. V lost 7 bases to trimming and J lost 4 bases, with 11 bases between them.

CDR3 in amino acids: CASNGQPIGYTF. DNA for the CDR3: TGTGCCAGCAACGGACAGCCCATCGGCTACACCTTC. The chain employs TRBV2 and TRBJ1-2, with a possible D match to TRBD1 (6 bases). Deletions cut 7 bases from V and 8 bases from J, with 14 bases between. Germline CDR1 SNHLY, CDR2 FYNNEI. This CDR3 spans 12 amino acids.

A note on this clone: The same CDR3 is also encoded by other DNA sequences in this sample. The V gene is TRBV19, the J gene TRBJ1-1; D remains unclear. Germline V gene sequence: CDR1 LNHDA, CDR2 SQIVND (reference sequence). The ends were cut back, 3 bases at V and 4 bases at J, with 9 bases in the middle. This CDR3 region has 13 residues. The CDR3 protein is CASSIGRGTEAFF. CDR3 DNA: TGTGCCAGTAGTATTGGCCGGGGCACTGAAGCTTTCTTT.

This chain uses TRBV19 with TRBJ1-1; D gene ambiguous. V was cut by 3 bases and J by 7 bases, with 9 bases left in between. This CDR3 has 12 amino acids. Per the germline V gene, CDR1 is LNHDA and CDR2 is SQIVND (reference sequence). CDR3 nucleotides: TGTGCCAGTAGTATTTCCGGGAATGAAGCTTTCTTT. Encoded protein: CASSISGNEAFF. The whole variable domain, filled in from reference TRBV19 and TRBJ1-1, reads DGGITQSPKYLFRKEGQNVTLSCEQNLNHDAMYWYRQDPGQGLRLIYYSQIVNDFQKGDIAEGYSVSREKKESFPLTVTSAQKNPTAFYLCASSISGNEAFFGQGTRLTVV.

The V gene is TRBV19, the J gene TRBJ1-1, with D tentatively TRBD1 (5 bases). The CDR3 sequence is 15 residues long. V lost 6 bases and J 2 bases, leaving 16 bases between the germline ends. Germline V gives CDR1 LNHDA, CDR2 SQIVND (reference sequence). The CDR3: CASSLPGRENTEAFF. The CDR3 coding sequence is TGTGCCAGTAGCCTACCAGGGAGGGAAAACACTGAAGCTTTCTTT.

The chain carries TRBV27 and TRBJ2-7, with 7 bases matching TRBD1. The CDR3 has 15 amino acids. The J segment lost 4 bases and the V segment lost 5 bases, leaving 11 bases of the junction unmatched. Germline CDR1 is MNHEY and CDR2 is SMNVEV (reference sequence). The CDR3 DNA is TGTGCCAGCAGTCTAAAGGGGGCCTGGCTATACGAGCAGTACTTC. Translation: CASSLKGAWLYEQYF.

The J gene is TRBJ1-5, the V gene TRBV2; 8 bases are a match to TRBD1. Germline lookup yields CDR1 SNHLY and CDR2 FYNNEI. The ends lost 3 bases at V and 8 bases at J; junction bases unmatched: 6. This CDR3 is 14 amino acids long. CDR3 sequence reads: CASSDGTGSEPQHF. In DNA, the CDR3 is TGTGCCAGCAGTGATGGGACAGGTTCTGAGCCCCAGCATTTT.

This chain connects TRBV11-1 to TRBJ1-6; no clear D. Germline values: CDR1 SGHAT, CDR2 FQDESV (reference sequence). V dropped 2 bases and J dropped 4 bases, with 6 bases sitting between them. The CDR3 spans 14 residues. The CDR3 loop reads CASSLLPYNSPLHF. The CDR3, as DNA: TGTGCCAGCAGCTTACTCCCGTATAATTCACCCCTCCACTTT.

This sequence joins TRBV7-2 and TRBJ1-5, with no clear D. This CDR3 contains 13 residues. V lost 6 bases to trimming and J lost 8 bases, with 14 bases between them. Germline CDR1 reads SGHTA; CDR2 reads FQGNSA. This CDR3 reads CASRFGPLEPQHF. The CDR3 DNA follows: TGTGCCAGCAGATTTGGCCCATTGGAGCCCCAGCATTTT.

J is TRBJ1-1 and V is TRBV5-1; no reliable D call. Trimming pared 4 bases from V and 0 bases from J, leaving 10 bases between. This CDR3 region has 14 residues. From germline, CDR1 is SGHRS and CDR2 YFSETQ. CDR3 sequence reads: CASSITVMNTEAFF. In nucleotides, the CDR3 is TGCGCCAGCAGCATTACAGTCATGAACACTGAAGCTTTCTTT.

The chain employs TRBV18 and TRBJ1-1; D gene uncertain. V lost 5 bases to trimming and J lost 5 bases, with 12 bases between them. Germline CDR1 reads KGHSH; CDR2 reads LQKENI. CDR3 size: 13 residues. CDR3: CASSGVRETEAFF. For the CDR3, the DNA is TGTGCCAGCTCAGGGGTGAGGGAGACTGAAGCTTTCTTT. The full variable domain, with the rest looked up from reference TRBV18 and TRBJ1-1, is NAGVMQNPRHLVRRRGQEARLRCSPMKGHSHVYWYRQLPEEGLKFMVYLQKENIIDESGMPKERFSAEFPKEGPSILRIQQVVRGDSAAYFCASSGVRETEAFFGQGTRLTVV.

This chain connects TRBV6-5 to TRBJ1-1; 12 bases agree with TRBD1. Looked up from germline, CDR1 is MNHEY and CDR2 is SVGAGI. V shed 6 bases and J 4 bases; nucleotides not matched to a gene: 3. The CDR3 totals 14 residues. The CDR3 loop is CASSRGQGATEAFF. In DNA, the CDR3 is TGTGCCAGCAGCCGGGGACAGGGGGCCACTGAAGCTTTCTTT.

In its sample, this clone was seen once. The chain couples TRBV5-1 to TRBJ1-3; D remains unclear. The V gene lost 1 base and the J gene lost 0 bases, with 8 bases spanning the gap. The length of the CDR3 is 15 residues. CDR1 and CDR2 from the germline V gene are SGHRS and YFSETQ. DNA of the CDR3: TGCGCCAGCAGCTTGACGTTGAGCTCTGGAAACACCATATATTTT. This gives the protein CASSLTLSSGNTIYF.

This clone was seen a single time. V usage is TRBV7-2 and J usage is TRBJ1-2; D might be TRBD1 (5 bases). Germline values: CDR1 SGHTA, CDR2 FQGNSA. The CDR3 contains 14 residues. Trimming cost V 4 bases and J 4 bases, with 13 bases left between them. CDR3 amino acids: CASSSTRVSYGYTF. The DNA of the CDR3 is TGTGCCAGCAGCTCCACCAGGGTTAGCTATGGCTACACCTTC.

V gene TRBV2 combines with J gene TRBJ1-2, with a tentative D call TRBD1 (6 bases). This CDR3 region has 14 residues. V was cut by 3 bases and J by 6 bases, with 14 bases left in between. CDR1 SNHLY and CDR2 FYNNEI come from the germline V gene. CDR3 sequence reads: CASSEWGRTNGYTF. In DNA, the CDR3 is TGTGCCAGCAGTGAGTGGGGGCGGACGAATGGCTACACCTTC.

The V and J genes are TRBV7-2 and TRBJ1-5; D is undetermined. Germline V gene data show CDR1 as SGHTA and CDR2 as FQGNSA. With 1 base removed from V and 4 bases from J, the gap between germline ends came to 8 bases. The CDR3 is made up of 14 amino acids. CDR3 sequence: CASSLVSGNQPQHF. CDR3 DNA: TGTGCCAGCAGCTTAGTATCCGGGAATCAGCCCCAGCATTTT.

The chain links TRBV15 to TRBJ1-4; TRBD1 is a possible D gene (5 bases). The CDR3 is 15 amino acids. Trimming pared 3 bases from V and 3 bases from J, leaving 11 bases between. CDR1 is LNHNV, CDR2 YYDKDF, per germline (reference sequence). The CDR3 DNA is TGTGCCACCAGCAGTCCAGGGTCCGCTAATGAAAAACTGTTTTTT. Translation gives CATSSPGSANEKLFF.

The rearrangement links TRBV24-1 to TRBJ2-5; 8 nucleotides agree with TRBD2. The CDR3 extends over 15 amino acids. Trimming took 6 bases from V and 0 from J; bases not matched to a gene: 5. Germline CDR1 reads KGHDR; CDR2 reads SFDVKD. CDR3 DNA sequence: TGTGCCACCAGTACGAGCGGGGGTAACCAAGAGACCCAGTACTTC. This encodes CATSTSGGNQETQYF.

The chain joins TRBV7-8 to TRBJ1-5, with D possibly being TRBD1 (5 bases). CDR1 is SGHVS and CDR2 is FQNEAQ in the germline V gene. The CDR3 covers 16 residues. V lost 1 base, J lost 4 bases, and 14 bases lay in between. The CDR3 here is CASSLVAGLFNQPQHF. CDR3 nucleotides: TGTGCCAGCAGCTTAGTGGCAGGGCTGTTTAATCAGCCCCAGCATTTT.